This T cell receptor (beta chain) was profiled in a study of Ad26.COV2.S vaccination and SARS-CoV-2 variants. J lost 3 bases, V lost 3 bases, and 7 bases had no gene match. The CDR3 extends over 16 amino acids. Germline V gives CDR1 MNHEY, CDR2 SMNVEV (reference sequence). Described treatment: roughly 20 received Ad26.COV2.S at low or high dose, single or two shots; five or six received placebo; per-sample allocation not given. The samples date from day 63 after the first vaccine or placebo injection. Measured with immunoSEQ multiplex PCR; TCRdb has only the in-frame clones, and not every one. The sample carries about 350,000 clones, 75% to 90% recorded once.

This TCR came from a person between 18 and 65 years old who received the Ad26.COV2.S COVID-19 vaccine or a placebo. Source: peripheral blood, taken in a trial of Ad26.COV2.S vaccine versus placebo. The genes are TRBV27 and TRBJ2-1; 8 bases agree with TRBD1. The CDR3 DNA sequence: TGTGCCAGCAGTTTCGGCCCGACAGGGGTCTACAATGAGCAGTTCTTC. Translating gives CASSFGPTGVYNEQFF.